The T cell receptor beta chain described here comes from a study of shared clonotypes between healthy human individuals. V lost 0 bases, J lost 3 bases, and 12 bases lay in between. This CDR3 spans 16 amino acids. Germline V gene sequence: CDR1 KGHSH, CDR2 LQKENI. About 30,000 T cell genomes, or roughly 200 ng DNA, went into the sorted-subset replicate PCRs. Repertoires were generated with immunoSEQ multiplex PCR, while TCRdb's copy carries only in-frame clones and drops some. The data contain roughly 1,100,000 clones, around 74% of them singletons. This TCR was recovered from a man between 18 and 35 years old in good health. Sequencing was performed on memory CD4+ T cells sorted from blood. Noted subset: CD45RA-negative fraction. The chain couples TRBV18 to TRBJ1-5, with TRBD1 as a possible D gene (6 bases). CDR3 nucleotides: TGTGCCAGCTCACCACCCGGACAGTTAGTCAATCAGCCCCAGCATTTT. Its protein product is CASSPPGQLVNQPQHF.